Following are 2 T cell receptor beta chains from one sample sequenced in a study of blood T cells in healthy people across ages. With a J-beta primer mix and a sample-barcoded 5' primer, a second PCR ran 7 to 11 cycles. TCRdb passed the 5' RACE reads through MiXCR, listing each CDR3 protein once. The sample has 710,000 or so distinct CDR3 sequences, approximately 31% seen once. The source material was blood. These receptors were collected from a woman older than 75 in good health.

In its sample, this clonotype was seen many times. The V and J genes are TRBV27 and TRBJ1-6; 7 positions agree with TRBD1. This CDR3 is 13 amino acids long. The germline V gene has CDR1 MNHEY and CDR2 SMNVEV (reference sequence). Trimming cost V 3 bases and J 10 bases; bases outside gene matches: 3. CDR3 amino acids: CASSFRGRSPLHF. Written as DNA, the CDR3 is TGTGCCAGCAGTTTCAGGGGGAGATCACCCCTCCACTTT.

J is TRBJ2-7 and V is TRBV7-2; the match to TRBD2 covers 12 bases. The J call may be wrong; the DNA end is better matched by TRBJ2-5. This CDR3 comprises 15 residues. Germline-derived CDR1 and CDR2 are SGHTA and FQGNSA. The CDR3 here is CASSLALAGGGTQYF. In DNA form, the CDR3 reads TGTGCCAGCAGCTTAGCCCTAGCGGGGGGGGGGACCCAGTACTTC.